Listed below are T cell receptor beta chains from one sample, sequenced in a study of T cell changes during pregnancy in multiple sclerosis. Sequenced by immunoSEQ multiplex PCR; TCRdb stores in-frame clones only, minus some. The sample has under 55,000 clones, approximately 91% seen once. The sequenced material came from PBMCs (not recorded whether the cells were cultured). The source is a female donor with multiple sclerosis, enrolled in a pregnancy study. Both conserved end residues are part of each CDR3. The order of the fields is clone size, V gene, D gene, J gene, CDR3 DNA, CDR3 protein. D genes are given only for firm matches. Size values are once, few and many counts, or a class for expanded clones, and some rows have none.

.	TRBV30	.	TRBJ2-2	TGTGCCTGGACCCTAATGGGGGTCGGGGAGCTGTTTTTT	CAWTLMGVGELFF
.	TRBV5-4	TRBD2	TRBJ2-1	TGTGCCAGCAGCCAAGTTAGCGGGGGATACAATGAGCAGTTCTTC	CASSQVSGGYNEQFF
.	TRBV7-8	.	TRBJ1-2	TGTGCCAGCAGCTTAGGGCGCAAAGGGGGACATTATGGCTACACCTTC	CASSLGRKGGHYGYTF
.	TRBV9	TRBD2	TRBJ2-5	TGTGCCAGCAGCGCCCCCCCTCGACTAGCGGGAGGGCGGTCAGGGGGAGAGACCCAGTACTTC	CASSAPPRLAGGRSGGETQYF
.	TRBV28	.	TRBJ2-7	TGTGCCAGCAGTTCCCACATCGACCGGCCTGCCTACGAGCAGTACTTC	CASSSHIDRPAYEQYF
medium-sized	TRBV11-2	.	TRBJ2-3	TGTGCCAGCAGCCACGGGAACAAGGGAACAGATACGCAGTATTTT	CASSHGNKGTDTQYF
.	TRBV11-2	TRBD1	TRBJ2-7	TGTGCCAGCAGCCCCCAGGGGGCCTTCTCCTACGAGCAGTACTTC	CASSPQGAFSYEQYF
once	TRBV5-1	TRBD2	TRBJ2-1	TGCGCCAGCAGCTTGGCCGGTTCAGCGGGAGGGGGTAATGAGCAGTTCTTC	CASSLAGSAGGGNEQFF
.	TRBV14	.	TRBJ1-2	TGTGCCAGCAGCCGGGACACTTTATATGGCTACACCTTC	CASSRDTLYGYTF
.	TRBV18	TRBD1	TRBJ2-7	TGTGCCAGCTCTCCACAGGGGATAGGGCCCCACGAGCAGTACTTC	CASSPQGIGPHEQYF
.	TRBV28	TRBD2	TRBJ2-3	TGTGCCAGCAGTTTATCGACTAGCGGTAAACAAGATACGCAGTATTTT	CASSLSTSGKQDTQYF
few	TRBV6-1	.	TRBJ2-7	TGTGCCAGCAGTGCCGACCACCCGTACGAGCAGTACTTC	CASSADHPYEQYF
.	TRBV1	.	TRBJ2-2	TGCACCAGCAGCCAACGTCGGACTAGCGGCGGGTCCGGGGAGCTGTTTTTT	CTSSQRRTSGGSGELFF
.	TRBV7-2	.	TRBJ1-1	TGTGCCAGCAGCGCAGGGCCGAACACTGAAGCTTTCTTT	CASSAGPNTEAFF
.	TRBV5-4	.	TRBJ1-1	TGTGCCAGCAGCTTGCAGGGGAGGACTGAAGCTTTCTTT	CASSLQGRTEAFF
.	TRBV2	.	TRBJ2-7	TGTGCCAGCACGCAGGAGGCAGGCGAGCAGTACTTC	CASTQEAGEQYF
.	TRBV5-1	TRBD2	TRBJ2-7	TGCGCCAGCAGCTTGACTAGCGGGATGGGGGAGCAGTACTTC	CASSLTSGMGEQYF
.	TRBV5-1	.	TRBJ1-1	TGCGCCAGCAGCTTGGTAAGGAACACTGAAGCTTTCTTT	CASSLVRNTEAFF
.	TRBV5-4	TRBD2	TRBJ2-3	TGTGCCAGCAGCTTGGCCGCGGGAGGGCCGGGAGATACGCAGTATTTT	CASSLAAGGPGDTQYF
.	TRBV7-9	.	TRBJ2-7	TGTGCCAGCAGCTTATACCCGGGCCACTACGAGCAGTACTTC	CASSLYPGHYEQYF
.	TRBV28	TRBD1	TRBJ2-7	TGTGCCAGCAGTTTATTCACGGGACAGCAATACGAGCAGTACTTC	CASSLFTGQQYEQYF
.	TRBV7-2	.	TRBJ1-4	TGTGCCAGCAGCTTAGCGCGGCAGAATGAAAAACTGTTTTTT	CASSLARQNEKLFF
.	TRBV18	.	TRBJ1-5	TGTGCCAGCTCACCGACCGGGGTCCTTAGCAATCAGCCCCAGCATTTT	CASSPTGVLSNQPQHF
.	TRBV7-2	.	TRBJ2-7	TGTGCCAGCAGCTTAAGACGGGAGAGCTCCTACGAGCAGTACTTC	CASSLRRESSYEQYF
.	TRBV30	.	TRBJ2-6	TGTGCCTGGACCCCTTTTTCTGGGGCCAACGTCCTGACTTTC	CAWTPFSGANVLTF
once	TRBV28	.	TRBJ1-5	TGTGCCAGCAGTTTATGGGAGGGACATCATCAGCCCCAGCATTTT	CASSLWEGHHQPQHF
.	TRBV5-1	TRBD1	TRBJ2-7	TGCGCCAGCAGCTTGGGGCGGGGACAGGTCCCCTACGAGCAGTACTTC	CASSLGRGQVPYEQYF
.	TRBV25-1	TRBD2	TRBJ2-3	TGTGCCAGCAGTCTAGGGAGGGGAGATACGCAGTATTTT	CASSLGRGDTQYF
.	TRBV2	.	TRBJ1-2	TGTGCCAGCAGTACAGGGATGGGCTACACCTTC	CASSTGMGYTF
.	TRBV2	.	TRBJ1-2	TGTGCCAGCACGAGGATCAGCGGTGACTATGGCTACACCTTC	CASTRISGDYGYTF
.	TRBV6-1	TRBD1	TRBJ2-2	TGTGCCAGCAGCCCACAGGGGGCGAACACCGGGGAGCTGTTTTTT	CASSPQGANTGELFF
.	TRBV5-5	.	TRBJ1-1	TGTGCCAGCAGCTCGGGGACGTTGAACACTGAAGCTTTCTTT	CASSSGTLNTEAFF
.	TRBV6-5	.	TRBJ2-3	TGTGCCAGCAGCCCCCGGGACCGTTTCACAGATACGCAGTATTTT	CASSPRDRFTDTQYF
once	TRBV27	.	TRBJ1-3	TGTGCCAGCAGCCGAAAGGGGACCTATGGAAACACCATATATTTT	CASSRKGTYGNTIYF
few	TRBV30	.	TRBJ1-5	TGTGCCTGGAGGCGCAGGGCGGGACAGCCCCAGCATTTT	CAWRRRAGQPQHF
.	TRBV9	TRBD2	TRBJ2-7	TGTGCCAGCAGCGTAGGATGGCGGGAGGGCCTCAACGAGCAGTACTTC	CASSVGWREGLNEQYF